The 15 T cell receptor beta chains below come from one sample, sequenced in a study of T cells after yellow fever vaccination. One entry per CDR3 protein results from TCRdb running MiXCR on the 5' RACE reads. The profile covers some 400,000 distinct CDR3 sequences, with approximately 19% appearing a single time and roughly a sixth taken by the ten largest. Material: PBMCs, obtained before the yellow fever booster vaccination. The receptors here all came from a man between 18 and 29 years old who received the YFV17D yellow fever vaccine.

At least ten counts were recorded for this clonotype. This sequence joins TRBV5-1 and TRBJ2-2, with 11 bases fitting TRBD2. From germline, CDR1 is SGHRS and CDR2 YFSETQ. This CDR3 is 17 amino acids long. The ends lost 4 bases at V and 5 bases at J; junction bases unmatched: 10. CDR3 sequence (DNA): TGCGCCAGCAGCCCCCTAGCGGGGGGCTTCGAGACCGGGGAGCTGTTTTTT. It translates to CASSPLAGGFETGELFF.

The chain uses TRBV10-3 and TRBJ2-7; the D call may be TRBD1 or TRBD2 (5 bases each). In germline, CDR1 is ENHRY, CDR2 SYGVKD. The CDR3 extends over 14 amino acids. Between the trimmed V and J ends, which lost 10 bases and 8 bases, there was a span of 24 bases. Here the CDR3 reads CASRDPLVRRKQYF. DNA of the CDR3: TGTGCCAGCAGGGACCCACTAGTGCGGAGAAAGCAGTACTTC.

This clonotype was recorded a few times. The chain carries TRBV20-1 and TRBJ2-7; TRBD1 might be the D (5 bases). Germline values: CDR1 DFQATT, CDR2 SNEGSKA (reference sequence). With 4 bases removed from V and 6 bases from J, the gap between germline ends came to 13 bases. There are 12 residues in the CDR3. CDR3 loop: CSATMKGVEQYF. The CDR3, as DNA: TGCAGTGCTACAATGAAAGGGGTCGAGCAGTACTTC.

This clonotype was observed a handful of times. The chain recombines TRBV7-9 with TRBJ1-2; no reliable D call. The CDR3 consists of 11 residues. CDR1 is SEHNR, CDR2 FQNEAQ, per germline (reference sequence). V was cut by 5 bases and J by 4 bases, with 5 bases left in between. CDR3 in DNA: TGTGCCAGCAGCGCTGCCTATGGCTACACCTTC. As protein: CASSAAYGYTF.

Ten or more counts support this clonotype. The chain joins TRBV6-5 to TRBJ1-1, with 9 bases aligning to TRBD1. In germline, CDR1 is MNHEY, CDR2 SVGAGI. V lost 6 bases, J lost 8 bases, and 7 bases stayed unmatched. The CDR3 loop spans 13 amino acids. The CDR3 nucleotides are TGTGCCAGCAGCCGGACAGGGGCGAGAGAAGCTTTCTTT. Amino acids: CASSRTGAREAFF.

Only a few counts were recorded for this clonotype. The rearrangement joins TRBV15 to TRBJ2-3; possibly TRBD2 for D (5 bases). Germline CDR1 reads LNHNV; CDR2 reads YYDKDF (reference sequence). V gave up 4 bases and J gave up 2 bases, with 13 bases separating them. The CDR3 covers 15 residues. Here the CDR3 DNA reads TGTGCCACCAGCATATCGAGCGGATACACAGATACGCAGTATTTT. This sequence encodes CATSISSGYTDTQYF.

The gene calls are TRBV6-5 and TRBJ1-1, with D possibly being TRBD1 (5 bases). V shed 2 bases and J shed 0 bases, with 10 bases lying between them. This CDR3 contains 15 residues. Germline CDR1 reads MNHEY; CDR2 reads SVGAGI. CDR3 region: CASSYTGHLNTEAFF. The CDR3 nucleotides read TGTGCCAGCAGTTACACAGGACACCTGAACACTGAAGCTTTCTTT.

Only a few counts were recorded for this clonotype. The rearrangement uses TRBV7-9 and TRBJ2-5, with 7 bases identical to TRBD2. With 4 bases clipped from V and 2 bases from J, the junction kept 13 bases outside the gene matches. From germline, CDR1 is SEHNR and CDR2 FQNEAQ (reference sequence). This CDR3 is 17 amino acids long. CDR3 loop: CASSSWPRDYSQETQYF. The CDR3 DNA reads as TGTGCCAGCAGCTCCTGGCCACGGGACTACTCACAAGAGACCCAGTACTTC.

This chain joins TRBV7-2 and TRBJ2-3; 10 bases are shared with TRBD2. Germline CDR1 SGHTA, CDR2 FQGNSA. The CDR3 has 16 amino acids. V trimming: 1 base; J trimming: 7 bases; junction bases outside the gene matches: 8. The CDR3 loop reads CASSLVAGGPQNTQYF. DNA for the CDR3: TGTGCCAGCAGCTTAGTAGCGGGGGGACCACAAAATACGCAGTATTTT. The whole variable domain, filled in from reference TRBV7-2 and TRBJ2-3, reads GAGVSQSPSNKVTEKGKDVELRCDPISGHTALYWYRQSLGQGLEFLIYFQGNSAPDKSGLPSDRFSAERTGGSVSTLTIQRTQQEDSAVYLCASSLVAGGPQNTQYFGPGTRLTVL.

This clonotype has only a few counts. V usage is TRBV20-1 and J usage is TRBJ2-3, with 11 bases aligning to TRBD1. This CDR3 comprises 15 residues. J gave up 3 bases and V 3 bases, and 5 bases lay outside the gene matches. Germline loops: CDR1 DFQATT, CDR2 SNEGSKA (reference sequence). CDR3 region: CSASTGTGGTDTQYF. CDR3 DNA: TGCAGTGCTAGTACCGGGACAGGGGGAACAGATACGCAGTATTTT.

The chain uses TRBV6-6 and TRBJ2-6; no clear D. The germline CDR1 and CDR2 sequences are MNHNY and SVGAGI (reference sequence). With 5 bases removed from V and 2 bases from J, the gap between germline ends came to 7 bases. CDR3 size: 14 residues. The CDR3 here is CASSPTPGANVLTF. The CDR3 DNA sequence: TGTGCCAGCAGTCCGACCCCTGGGGCCAACGTCCTGACTTTC.

The CDR3 sequence: CASSGQVHNEQFF. In DNA, the CDR3 is TGTGCCAGCTCGGGACAGGTTCACAATGAGCAGTTCTTC. The chain has TRBV7-9 and TRBJ2-1, with 8 bases identical to TRBD1. The ends lost 8 bases at V and 5 bases at J; junction bases unmatched: 5. The CDR3 has 13 residues. The germline CDR1 and CDR2 sequences are SEHNR and FQNEAQ (reference sequence).

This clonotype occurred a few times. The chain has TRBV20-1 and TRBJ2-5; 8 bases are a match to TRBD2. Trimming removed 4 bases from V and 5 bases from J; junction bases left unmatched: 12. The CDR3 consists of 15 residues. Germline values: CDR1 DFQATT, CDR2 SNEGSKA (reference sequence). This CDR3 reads CSATILAGRRETQYF. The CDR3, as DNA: TGCAGTGCTACAATATTAGCGGGGAGGAGGGAGACCCAGTACTTC.

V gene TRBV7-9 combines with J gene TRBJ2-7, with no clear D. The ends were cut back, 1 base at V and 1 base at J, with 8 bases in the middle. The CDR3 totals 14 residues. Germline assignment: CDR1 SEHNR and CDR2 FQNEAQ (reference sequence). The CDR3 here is CASSLVDPSYEQYF. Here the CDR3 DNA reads TGTGCCAGCAGCTTAGTGGACCCGTCCTACGAGCAGTACTTC.

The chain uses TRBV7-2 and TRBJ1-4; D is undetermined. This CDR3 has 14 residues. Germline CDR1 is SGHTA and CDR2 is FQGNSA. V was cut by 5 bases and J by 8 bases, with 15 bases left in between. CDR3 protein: CASSPNPGREKLFF. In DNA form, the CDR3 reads TGTGCCAGCAGCCCAAACCCGGGGAGGGAAAAACTGTTTTTT.